Following are 26 T cell receptor beta chains from one sample sequenced in a study of blood T cell repertoires in COVID-19. Assay: immunoSEQ multiplex PCR; the TCRdb copy retains only in-frame clones and omits some. This table has about 240,000 clones, roughly 80% appearing once. The sequenced sample was peripheral blood. The receptors come from a woman under 30 with acute or convalescent COVID-19.

Turning to this clone: One junction end does not reproduce the germline sequence, and a read error may be involved. V usage is TRBV12-3 or TRBV12-4 and J usage is TRBJ1-2; possibly TRBD1 for D (5 bases). The CDR3 has 13 amino acids. The CDR3 DNA reads TGTGCCAGCACCTACGGCGGGGTAAGGGGACCTCTTTTC. It encodes CASTYGGVRGPLF.

The V call is TRBV7-3, the J call TRBJ2-6, with D unclear. The CDR3 contains 16 residues. Germline CDR1 and CDR2: SGHTA and FQGTGA. Trimming removed 5 bases at V and 0 bases at J, with 11 bases between. CDR3 amino acids: CASSDNTRSGANVLTF. CDR3 in DNA: TGTGCCAGCAGCGACAACACCCGCTCTGGGGCCAACGTCCTGACTTTC.

This clone showed up just once. The V call is TRBV14, the J call TRBJ2-3; 13 positions agree with TRBD2. Losses at the gene ends were 3 bases for V and 4 bases for J; bases not matched to a gene: 13. Germline loops: CDR1 SGHDN, CDR2 FVKESK. The CDR3 is 19 residues long. As DNA, the CDR3 is TGTGCCAGCAGCCATCTTCCCCGAGGACTAGCGGGAGCACCAGATACGCAGTATTTT. It yields the protein CASSHLPRGLAGAPDTQYF.

The chain has TRBV5-4 and TRBJ2-7, with a tentative D call TRBD2 (5 bases). This CDR3 is built from 13 residues. The germline V gene encodes CDR1 SGHNT and CDR2 YYREEE (reference sequence). Trimming took off 0 bases at V and 3 bases at J, with 7 bases between the two ends. The CDR3 here is CASSLGRDYEQYF. DNA for the CDR3: TGTGCCAGCAGCTTGGGACGGGACTACGAGCAGTACTTC.

The chain carries TRBV4-3 and TRBJ2-7; the D gene is possibly TRBD2 (5 bases). The CDR3 runs 15 residues. Germline values: CDR1 LGHNA, CDR2 YSLEER. The V gene lost 1 base and the J gene lost 3 bases, with 13 bases spanning the gap. In DNA form, the CDR3 reads TGCGCCAGCAGCCAAGTTTTCAGCGGCAACTACGAGCAGTACTTC. As protein: CASSQVFSGNYEQYF.

The chain recombines TRBV18 with TRBJ1-4; TRBD1 might be the D (5 bases). The ends were cut back, 5 bases at V and 5 bases at J, with 15 bases in the middle. Germline assignment: CDR1 KGHSH and CDR2 LQKENI. The CDR3 sequence is 15 residues long. The CDR3 bases are TGTGCCAGCTCATCCCGGGGGTATGCGAATGAAAAACTGTTTTTT. Amino acid sequence: CASSSRGYANEKLFF.

Only one count was recorded for this clone. This chain links TRBV7-2 with TRBJ2-5; the match to TRBD2 covers 8 bases. With V trimmed by 1 base and J by 5 bases, 6 bases remained unmatched. CDR1 is SGHTA, CDR2 FQGNSA, per germline. The CDR3 covers 15 residues. CDR3 loop: CASSLGGAGAETQYF. CDR3 sequence (DNA): TGTGCCAGCAGCTTAGGTGGAGCGGGAGCGGAGACCCAGTACTTC. Full variable domain (missing parts from reference TRBV7-2 and TRBJ2-5): GAGVSQSPSNKVTEKGKDVELRCDPISGHTALYWYRQSLGQGLEFLIYFQGNSAPDKSGLPSDRFSAERTGGSVSTLTIQRTQQEDSAVYLCASSLGGAGAETQYFGPGTRLLVL.

This rearrangement joins TRBV12-5 to TRBJ2-1; tentative D call: TRBD1 (5 bases). Germline CDR1 reads LGHNT; CDR2 reads FRNRAP. Trimming left V 4 bases short and J 0 bases short, with 10 bases between. This CDR3 spans 15 amino acids. CDR3 protein: CASGSVGASYNEQFF. In nucleotides, the CDR3 is TGTGCTAGTGGTTCGGTAGGGGCCTCCTACAATGAGCAGTTCTTC.

V gene TRBV2 combines with J gene TRBJ1-5; D is ambiguous. The CDR3 is 14 amino acids. CDR1 is SNHLY and CDR2 is FYNNEI in the germline V gene. V lost 2 bases, J lost 5 bases, and 10 bases lay in between. CDR3 sequence (DNA): TGTGCCAGCAGTGAAACCGGGAGATATCAGCCCCAGCATTTT. It is translated as CASSETGRYQPQHF.

This clone was seen more than once but under ten times. The rearrangement joins TRBV10-3 to TRBJ2-5; TRBD2 aligns across 9 bases. The junction had 4 bases not matched to a gene; V was cut back by 3 bases and J by 5 bases. The CDR3 is 14 amino acids. The V gene's germline CDR1 is ENHRY and CDR2 SYGVKD. The CDR3 DNA follows: TGTGCCATCAGTGACGGGACTAGCTACGAGACCCAGTACTTC. Translating it yields CAISDGTSYETQYF.

The chain links TRBV24-1 to TRBJ2-1; 11 nucleotides line up with TRBD2. From germline, CDR1 is KGHDR and CDR2 SFDVKD. V shed 3 bases and J 6 bases; nucleotides not matched to a gene: 6. This CDR3 has 16 amino acids. The CDR3 DNA follows: TGTGCCACCAGTGATGGACTAGCGGGCCATGCCAATGAGCAGTTCTTC. Residues: CATSDGLAGHANEQFF.

This chain connects TRBV27 to TRBJ1-3; D is ambiguous. V lost 4 bases to trimming and J lost 0 bases, with 7 bases between them. The CDR3 extends over 14 amino acids. The germline V gene encodes CDR1 MNHEY and CDR2 SMNVEV (reference sequence). The CDR3 is CASSSRFSGNTIYF. The CDR3 DNA reads TGTGCCAGCAGTTCTAGATTCTCTGGAAACACCATATATTTT.

CDR3 loop: CAISGPLGGSRRMNTEAFF. The CDR3 bases are TGTGCCATCAGTGGCCCCCTCGGGGGGAGTCGGCGGATGAACACTGAAGCTTTCTTT. The rearrangement links TRBV10-3 to TRBJ1-1; tentative D call: TRBD1 (5 bases). Germline V lookup: CDR1 ENHRY, CDR2 SYGVKD. With 4 bases removed from V and 0 bases from J, the gap between germline ends came to 24 bases. This CDR3 has 19 amino acids.

The V gene is TRBV7-6, the J gene TRBJ2-1; 7 bases line up with TRBD1. With 2 bases clipped from V and 13 bases from J, the junction kept 8 bases outside the gene matches. Germline V lookup: CDR1 SGHVS, CDR2 FNYEAQ. This CDR3 is built from 13 residues. CDR3 in DNA: TGTGCCAGCAGCTTACTTGGGACAGAGAAACAGTTCTTC. It codes for CASSLLGTEKQFF.

This clone was recorded only once. The V gene is TRBV9, the J gene TRBJ2-7; tentative D call: TRBD2 (5 bases). V dropped 3 bases and J dropped 3 bases, with 19 bases sitting between them. This CDR3 contains 16 residues. CDR1 is SGDLS and CDR2 is YYNGEE in the germline V gene. CDR3 bases: TGTGCCAGCAGCGCTAGCCCCACCCTCGAGGGCTACGAGCAGTACTTC. Protein product: CASSASPTLEGYEQYF.

CDR3: CASSSELAGGPREQYF. The CDR3 nucleotides are TGTGCCAGCAGCTCAGAACTAGCGGGAGGGCCGAGGGAGCAGTACTTC. V is TRBV7-6 and J is TRBJ2-7; 13 bases match TRBD2. V lost 4 bases to trimming and J lost 7 bases; unmatched junction nucleotides: 10. The CDR3 is made up of 16 amino acids. Germline V gives CDR1 SGHVS, CDR2 FNYEAQ. Complete variable domain (other parts from reference TRBV7-6 and TRBJ2-7): GAGVSQSPRYKVTKRGQDVALRCDPISGHVSLYWYRQALGQGPEFLTYFNYEAQQDKSGLPNDRFSAERPEGSISTLTIQRTEQRDSAMYRCASSSELAGGPREQYFGPGTRLTVT.

The chain couples TRBV4-2 to TRBJ2-7, with 9 bases that match TRBD2. CDR3 size: 18 residues. V shed 3 bases, J shed 7 bases, and the junction held 19 bases outside the gene matches. CDR1 and CDR2 from the germline V gene are LGHNA and YNFKEQ. CDR3 protein: CASSQRVPREGLREEQYF. CDR3 nucleotide sequence: TGTGCCAGCAGCCAGAGAGTCCCGCGGGAGGGCCTCCGAGAGGAGCAGTACTTC.

The chain links TRBV28 to TRBJ1-2, with a possible D match to TRBD1 (6 bases). The CDR3 totals 17 residues. V dropped 1 base and J dropped 2 bases, with 17 bases sitting between them. Germline V gene lookup returns CDR1 MDHEN and CDR2 SYDVKM. CDR3 loop: CASSLFGGGSPNYGYTF. The CDR3 nucleotides are TGTGCCAGCAGTTTATTCGGCGGGGGCAGTCCAAACTATGGCTACACCTTC.

This chain links TRBV15 with TRBJ2-2, with 8 nucleotides matching TRBD1. The CDR3 is 15 residues long. Trimming cost V 8 bases and J 4 bases; bases outside gene matches: 9. CDR1 and CDR2 (germline): LNHNV, YYDKDF (reference sequence). The CDR3 nucleotides read TGTGCCACCGCCCCCGCGACAGGGGTCACCGGGGAGCTGTTTTTT. Its translation is CATAPATGVTGELFF.

This chain joins TRBV6-6 and TRBJ2-7; 7 bases map to TRBD1. This CDR3 region has 15 residues. The germline CDR1 and CDR2 sequences are MNHNY and SVGAGI (reference sequence). Germline trimming cut 2 bases from V and 2 bases from J; bases unmatched to any gene: 6. CDR3 in amino acids: CASSYVHRGTYEQYF. DNA of the CDR3: TGTGCCAGCAGTTACGTACACAGGGGAACCTACGAGCAGTACTTC.

The chain uses TRBV9 and TRBJ1-1; the D gene is possibly TRBD1 (6 bases). Germline lookup yields CDR1 SGDLS and CDR2 YYNGEE. The CDR3 contains 14 residues. Trimming stripped 0 bases from V and 0 bases from J, with 6 bases between. CDR3 DNA sequence: TGTGCCAGCAGCGTAGGGGACATGAACACTGAAGCTTTCTTT. The encoded protein is CASSVGDMNTEAFF.

The chain combines TRBV21-1 with TRBJ1-3; the DNA was not used to check the table's D call, TRBD1. TRBV21-1 is labeled a pseudogene. CDR3 size: 17 residues. CDR3 residues: CASSKVRQGKAGNTIYF. The DNA of the CDR3 is TGTGCCAGCAGCAAAGTCAGACAGGGAAAGGCTGGAAACACCATATATTTT.

This rearrangement joins TRBV7-9 to TRBJ1-4; tentative D call: TRBD1 (5 bases). V shed 4 bases and J shed 7 bases, with 22 bases lying between them. The CDR3 sequence is 17 residues long. Germline V lookup: CDR1 SEHNR, CDR2 FQNEAQ (reference sequence). The CDR3 reads CASSWGQNPKAGEKLFF. Here the CDR3 DNA reads TGTGCCAGCAGCTGGGGCCAAAACCCTAAGGCTGGTGAAAAACTGTTTTTT.

V gene TRBV27 combines with J gene TRBJ2-7, with TRBD2 identical over 12 bases. The germline gives CDR1 MNHEY, CDR2 SMNVEV (reference sequence). V dropped 5 bases and J dropped 3; count of bases not matched to a gene: 8. The CDR3 sequence is 16 residues long. CDR3 nucleotide sequence: TGTGCCAGCAGTAGAAGGACTAGCGGGGCCATCTACGAGCAGTACTTC. This codes for CASSRRTSGAIYEQYF.

The V gene is TRBV12-5, the J gene TRBJ2-5; 9 bases map to TRBD2. CDR1 LGHNT and CDR2 FRNRAP come from the germline V gene. V shed 3 bases and J 10 bases; nucleotides not matched to a gene: 3. This CDR3 region has 12 residues. The CDR3 DNA is TGTGCTAGTGGTTTAGGACTAGCGAGCCAGTACTTC. Protein: CASGLGLASQYF.

The V call is TRBV20-1, the J call TRBJ1-1; D is perhaps TRBD1 (6 bases). CDR1 and CDR2 (germline): DFQATT, SNEGSKA (reference sequence). The CDR3 is 15 residues long. V shed 3 bases and J shed 1 base, with 15 bases lying between them. The CDR3 region has the DNA TGCAGTGCTAGTAGGTCGGACAGCTGGAACACTGAAGCTTTCTTT. This translates into CSASRSDSWNTEAFF.